The following is a T cell receptor beta chain sequence with its context. Trimming cost V 0 bases and J 6 bases, with 17 bases left between them. There are 16 residues in the CDR3. Germline CDR1 and CDR2: MGHRA and YSYEKL. The entry originates in a study of cytomegalovirus exposure and HLA in healthy donors. PCR primers comprised 60 Vbeta and 13 Jbeta primers. Data came from immunoSEQ multiplex PCR; TCRdb stores just in-frame clones and leaves some out. Of 150,000 or so clones listed, about 82% are singletons. The J gene is TRBJ1-2, the V gene TRBV4-1; D gene unclear. The source of this sequence is a woman aged 18-29 years in good health and CMV-seronegative. Sequenced: PBMCs. CDR3 amino acids: CASSQDLSKESDGYTF. The DNA for the CDR3 is TGCGCCAGCAGCCAAGATCTGAGTAAGGAGTCGGATGGCTACACCTTC.